This T cell receptor (beta chain) was obtained from a study of blood T cell repertoires in COVID-19. Overall study: Sites across the United States, Italy and Spain contributed samples from acute and convalescent COVID-19.

Assay used: immunoSEQ multiplex PCR; TCRdb lists only in-frame clones, some missing. The repertoire holds about 99,000 clones, with about 88% as singletons. The V gene's germline CDR1 is ENHRY and CDR2 SYGVKD. Trimming cost V 0 bases and J 8 bases, with 11 bases left between them. The CDR3 length is 14 residues. Material for sequencing was peripheral blood. This sequence was found in a human donor in a cohort sampled during active COVID-19. The J gene is TRBJ2-1, the V gene TRBV10-3, with D possibly being TRBD2 (5 bases). Written as DNA, the CDR3 is TGTGCCATCAGTGAGTCGGGCGGGCCTGATGAGCAGTTCTTC. It encodes CAISESGGPDEQFF.